This record concerns one T cell receptor (beta chain) sequence. Its antigen is not identified. The method was immunoSEQ multiplex PCR; TCRdb's version includes in-frame clones alone and lacks a portion of them. Of more than 250,000 clones listed, 86% are singletons. This entry is derived from a study of cytomegalovirus exposure and HLA in healthy donors. Study in general: The same platform was used for the 120 validation repertoires and the roughly 640 first-cohort repertoires, a later analysis reported. Study-level findings and limits: There were over 150 TCR beta chains listed as cytomegalovirus-associated. The dataset shows that most TCR sequences were rare, while some public TCRs occurred in many donors.

The CDR3 sequence is 16 residues long. The germline CDR1 and CDR2 sequences are MGHDK and SYGVNS. V shed 5 bases, J shed 0 bases, and the junction held 8 bases outside the gene matches. Sequencing was performed on PBMCs. The J gene is TRBJ2-3, the V gene TRBV25-1, with 7 positions matching TRBD2. This sequence originates from a woman between 18 and 29 years old in good health and CMV-seronegative. The CDR3 loop is CASSLGGSSSTDTQYF. CDR3 DNA: TGTGCCAGCAGTCTGGGCGGGAGCTCTAGCACAGATACGCAGTATTTT. Based on the CDR3 plus reference TRBV25-1 and TRBJ2-3, the full variable domain is EADIYQTPRYLVIGTGKKITLECSQTMGHDKMYWYQQDPGMELHLIHYSYGVNSTEKGDLSSESTVSRIRTEHFPLTLESARPSHTSQYLCASSLGGSSSTDTQYFGPGTRLTVL.